The subject of this entry is one T cell receptor (beta chain). Assay used: immunoSEQ multiplex PCR; TCRdb lists only in-frame clones, some missing. This table has roughly 76,000 clones, 60% to 80% appearing once. The sort gate was single viable CD3+CD4+CD8-CD45RO+ cells for memory CD4+ T cells. This entry belongs to a study of memory CD4+ T cells and cytomegalovirus serostatus. The CDR3 loop spans 12 amino acids. Deletions cut 0 bases from V and 4 bases from J, with 3 bases between. Germline V CDR1 and CDR2: GTSNPN, SVGIG (reference sequence). This chain connects TRBV30 to TRBJ1-4; no clear D gene. The sequenced sample was memory CD4+ T cells from blood. The receptor was derived from an adult in good health and CMV-seropositive. The CDR3 coding sequence is TGTGCCTGGAGTGTAGTTAATGAAAAACTGTTTTTT. It translates to CAWSVVNEKLFF.